This T cell receptor beta chain comes out of a study of T cell clonotyping in hematopoietic cell transplantation. Study-wide background: Recipients' pretransplant samples followed cytoreduction.

Assay: immunoSEQ multiplex PCR; the TCRdb copy retains only in-frame clones and omits some. This repertoire shows over 45,000 clones, over 75% found once; its top ten account for about 6%. The germline V gene has CDR1 MDHEN and CDR2 SYDVKM. This CDR3 comprises 13 residues. V gave up 4 bases and J gave up 6 bases, with 10 bases separating them. Time point here: recipient sample about 28 days before transplant, after cytoreduction. Concerning this clone: As yet, its antigen is unknown.

Study-wide results and limits: Pathologically expanded recipient clonotypes increased progressively from day 30 to day 180 as diversity fell. Cells were unsorted, so CD4 and CD8 contributions were not separated.

The sequences come from peripheral blood mononuclear cells, collected before stem cell transplant. The chain combines TRBV28 with TRBJ2-1; no reliable D call. The TCR comes from a man aged 55 to 70 with biphenotypic leukemia. Some clones in this sample may be carry-over from other donors' samples. The CDR3 loop is CASSYGFANEQFF. CDR3 bases: TGTGCCAGCAGTTATGGGTTCGCCAATGAGCAGTTCTTC.